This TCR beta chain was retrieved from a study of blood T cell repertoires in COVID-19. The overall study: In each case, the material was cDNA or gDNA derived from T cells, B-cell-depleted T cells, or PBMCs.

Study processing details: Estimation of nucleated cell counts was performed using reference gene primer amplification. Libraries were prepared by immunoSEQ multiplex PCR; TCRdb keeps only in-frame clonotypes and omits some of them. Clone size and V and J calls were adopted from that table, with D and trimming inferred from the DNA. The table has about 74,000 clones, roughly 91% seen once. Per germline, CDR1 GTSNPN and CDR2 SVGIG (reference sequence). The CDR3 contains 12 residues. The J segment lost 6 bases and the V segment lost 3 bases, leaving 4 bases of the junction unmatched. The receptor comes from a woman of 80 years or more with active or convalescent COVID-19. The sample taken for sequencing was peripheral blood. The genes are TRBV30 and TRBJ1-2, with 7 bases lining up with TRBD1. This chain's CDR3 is CAWSRDSDGYTF. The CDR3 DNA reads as TGTGCCTGGAGCCGGGACAGTGATGGCTACACCTTC.